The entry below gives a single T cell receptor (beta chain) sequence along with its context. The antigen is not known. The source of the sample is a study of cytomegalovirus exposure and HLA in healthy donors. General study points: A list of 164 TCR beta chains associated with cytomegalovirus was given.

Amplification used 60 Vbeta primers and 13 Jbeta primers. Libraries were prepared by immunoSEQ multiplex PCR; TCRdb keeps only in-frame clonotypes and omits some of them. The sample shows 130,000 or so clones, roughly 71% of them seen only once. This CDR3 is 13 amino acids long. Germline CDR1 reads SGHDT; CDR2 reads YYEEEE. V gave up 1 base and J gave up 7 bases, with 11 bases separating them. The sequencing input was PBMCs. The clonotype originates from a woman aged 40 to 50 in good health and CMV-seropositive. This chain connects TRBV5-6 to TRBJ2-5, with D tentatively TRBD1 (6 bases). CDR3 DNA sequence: TGTGCCAGCAGCTTGTACAGGGCCGGGACCCAGTACTTC. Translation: CASSLYRAGTQYF.